This TCR beta chain was recovered during a study of graft-versus-host responses after intestinal transplantation. Study as a whole: Every one of the recipients received anti-thymocyte globulin induction and afterwards took tacrolimus and steroids for approximately three years.

About this clone: Antigen specificity is unknown.

Libraries were prepared by immunoSEQ multiplex PCR; TCRdb keeps only in-frame clonotypes and omits some of them. The table has about 70,000 clones, around 95% seen once; the top ten hold around 0.56%. Notes on the study in general: Early post-transplant HvG declines showed an association with peak circulating GvH clone levels. Ileal or blood samples showed some GvH clones first, and such clones were also found in recipient marrow. Graft-donor T cell macrochimerism coincided with high graft-versus-host to host-versus-graft clonal ratios in allografts.

The sequence derives from a human donor who received an intestinal transplant. The sequencing here drew on unstimulated CD8+ T cells sorted from spleen or lymph node cells, taken before intestinal transplant.

The CDR3 spells CASSTSRVGNEQFF. The CDR3 coding sequence is TGTGCCAGCAGTACGAGTCGGGTGGGCAATGAGCAGTTCTTC. J is TRBJ2-1 and V is TRBV4-2; D gene unclear. CDR3 length equals 14 residues. The germline CDR1 and CDR2 sequences are LGHNA and YNFKEQ. Trimming pared 6 bases from V and 6 bases from J, leaving 15 bases between.